This is a list of T cell receptor beta chains from one sample in a study of blood T cell repertoires in COVID-19. Some clones are missing from TCRdb's copy, which holds only in-frame ones; the method was immunoSEQ multiplex PCR. The sample comprises under 200,000 clones, approximately 90% of which are singletons, and 5% to 6.5% rests with the top ten. The source material was peripheral blood. These receptors were obtained from a man in his forties with active or convalescent COVID-19. Each CDR3 is given with its conserved first and last residue. Fields, in order: CDR3 protein, CDR3 DNA, V gene, J gene, D gene, clone size. A D gene is named only where the DNA matches it firmly. Rows may omit the clone size; those that give it use once, few, many or a size class.

CASSYYWSVTSYEQYF	TGTGCCAGCAGTTACTACTGGTCCGTCACCTCCTACGAGCAGTACTTC	TRBV6-5	TRBJ2-7	.	.
CASSEAGGLNEQFF	TGTGCCAGCAGTGAGGCGGGGGGGCTAAATGAGCAGTTCTTC	TRBV2	TRBJ2-1	TRBD2	.
CASSLLAGIWDGYTF	TGTGCCAGCAGCTTACTTGCCGGGATCTGGGATGGCTACACCTTC	TRBV7-9	TRBJ1-2	.	.
CAGGQGYGYTF	TGTGCCGGGGGACAGGGGTATGGCTACACCTTC	TRBV19	TRBJ1-2	TRBD1	few
CASSIDISGRSIYNEQFF	TGTGCCAGTAGTATAGATATCTCAGGGCGGAGCATTTACAATGAGCAGTTCTTC	TRBV19	TRBJ2-1	.	.
CASSFWGGDSPLHF	TGTGCCAGCAGTTTTTGGGGGGGAGATTCACCCCTCCACTTT	TRBV27	TRBJ1-6	.	.
CASSSRDTQNTEAFF	TGTGCCAGCAGTAGTAGGGACACCCAGAACACTGAAGCTTTCTTT	TRBV28	TRBJ1-1	.	.
CASRPNPTDTQYF	TGTGCCAGCAGACCGAACCCTACTGATACGCAGTATTTT	TRBV28	TRBJ2-3	.	.
CASSGGWRGLRLFF	TGTGCCAGTAGTGGCGGCTGGAGGGGGCTAAGGCTGTTTTTT	TRBV19	TRBJ2-2	.	once
CASSFISGGGDTEAFF	TGTGCCAGCAGTTTTATTAGTGGAGGGGGCGACACTGAAGCTTTCTTT	TRBV28	TRBJ1-1	TRBD1	.
CASSSGSSYNSPLHF	TGTGCCAGCAGTAGTGGGAGCTCCTATAATTCACCCCTCCACTTT	TRBV6-6	TRBJ1-6	.	.
CASSSTGGFTEAFF	TGTGCCAGCAGCTCGACAGGGGGCTTCACTGAAGCTTTCTTT	TRBV7-9	TRBJ1-1	TRBD1	.
CASIRGPNTGELFF	TGTGCCAGTATCAGGGGGCCAAACACCGGGGAGCTGTTTTTT	TRBV19	TRBJ2-2	TRBD1	.
CATGLQAHNEQFF	TGTGCCACTGGATTACAGGCTCACAATGAGCAGTTCTTC	TRBV12-3/TRBV12-4	TRBJ2-1	.	.
CSGQGVTEAFF	TGCAGTGGACAGGGTGTCACTGAAGCTTTCTTT	TRBV20-1	TRBJ1-1	TRBD1	.
CATSDSRGSLTYNEQFF	TGTGCCACCAGTGACTCCCGGGGTAGCCTTACCTACAATGAGCAGTTCTTC	TRBV24-1	TRBJ2-1	.	.
CAISGTDETYEQYF	TGTGCCATCAGCGGGACAGATGAGACCTACGAGCAGTACTTC	TRBV10-3	TRBJ2-7	TRBD1	.
CASSFSFPGNTIYF	TGTGCCAGCAGCTTTAGTTTCCCTGGAAACACCATATATTTT	TRBV7-2	TRBJ1-3	.	once
CASTMNEYSPLHF	TGTGCCAGCACCATGAATGAGTATTCACCCCTCCACTTT	TRBV6-5	TRBJ1-6	.	.
CASRTTGGGQPQHF	TGTGCCAGCAGAACCACAGGGGGTGGTCAGCCCCAGCATTTT	TRBV27	TRBJ1-5	TRBD1	.
CAISESLDRNTEAFF	TGTGCCATCAGTGAGTCTTTGGACAGGAACACTGAAGCTTTCTTT	TRBV10-3	TRBJ1-1	.	.
CATSDTGLGADTQYF	TGTGCCACCAGTGATACAGGGTTAGGGGCAGATACGCAGTATTTT	TRBV24-1	TRBJ2-3	.	.
CASSPKREWHEQFF	TGTGCCAGCAGTCCAAAGCGGGAGTGGCATGAGCAGTTCTTC	TRBV6-5	TRBJ2-1	TRBD2	.
CASSFPGQGARGYTF	TGCGCCAGCAGCTTTCCGGGACAGGGGGCGCGAGGCTACACCTTC	TRBV5-1	TRBJ1-2	TRBD1	.
CASSKLPATGTYGYTF	TGTGCCAGCAGCAAATTACCCGCGACAGGGACCTATGGCTACACCTTC	TRBV7-2	TRBJ1-2	TRBD1	.
CASSLASLAGGGFTDTQYF	TGTGCCAGCAGCTTAGCGTCCCTAGCGGGAGGGGGCTTCACAGATACGCAGTATTTT	TRBV7-9	TRBJ2-3	TRBD2	.
CASSSGDGQETQYF	TGTGCCAGCAGCTCAGGGGACGGACAAGAGACCCAGTACTTC	TRBV7-9	TRBJ2-5	.	.
CASSVGPGGSYYGYTF	TGTGCCAGCAGCGTAGGTCCGGGGGGGTCTTACTATGGCTACACCTTC	TRBV9	TRBJ1-2	.	.
CASSMKGAGANVLTF	TGTGCCAGCAGCATGAAGGGGGCTGGGGCCAACGTCCTGACTTTC	TRBV5-5	TRBJ2-6	.	.
CASSARTGAPSYNSPLHF	TGTGCCAGCAGTGCAAGGACAGGGGCCCCCTCTTATAATTCACCCCTCCACTTT	TRBV6-1	TRBJ1-6	TRBD1	.
CASSDRTGTVGEKLFF	TGTGCCAGCAGTGATCGCACAGGGACGGTGGGTGAAAAACTGTTTTTT	TRBV6-1	TRBJ1-4	.	few
CASSHASDRVGSPLHF	TGCGCCAGCAGCCACGCATCCGACAGGGTTGGTTCACCCCTCCACTTT	TRBV4-3	TRBJ1-6	TRBD1	once
CASSPHGGGSSYEQYF	TGTGCCAGCAGCCCTCACGGGGGGGGAAGCTCCTACGAGCAGTACTTC	TRBV11-3	TRBJ2-7	TRBD2	.
CASSSRDRPSYNEQFF	TGTGCCAGCAGCTCCCGGGACAGACCCTCCTACAATGAGCAGTTCTTC	TRBV3-1/TRBV3-2	TRBJ2-1	TRBD1	once
CASRGQGGNEQFF	TGTGCCAGCAGAGGACAGGGTGGGAATGAGCAGTTCTTC	TRBV7-8	TRBJ2-1	TRBD1	.
CASSLGRGLLTSTDTQYF	TGTGCCAGCAGCTTGGGCAGGGGGCTATTAACTAGCACAGATACGCAGTATTTT	TRBV11-3	TRBJ2-3	TRBD1	.
CASSRTSGGEEGTDTQYF	TGTGCCAGCAGCCGTACTAGCGGGGGGGAAGAGGGCACAGATACGCAGTATTTT	TRBV7-9	TRBJ2-3	TRBD2	.
CASSVGGDTEAFF	TGTGCCAGCAGCGTAGGCGGGGACACTGAAGCTTTCTTT	TRBV9	TRBJ1-1	.	.
CASSNDRVKAGSLAKNIQYF	TGTGCCAGCAGCAACGACAGGGTGAAAGCTGGATCACTAGCCAAAAACATTCAGTACTTC	TRBV12-1	TRBJ2-4	.	.
CASRQIGTGGDFSGNTIYF	TGTGCCAGCAGACAAATCGGGACAGGGGGTGACTTCTCTGGAAACACCATATATTTT	TRBV2	TRBJ1-3	TRBD1	once
CASSHHGESYEQYF	TGTGCCAGCAGCCACCATGGGGAGTCGTACGAGCAGTACTTC	TRBV3-1/TRBV3-2	TRBJ2-7	.	.
CASRFGGTGNTIYF	TGTGCCAGCCGTTTCGGAGGAACTGGAAACACCATATATTTT	TRBV19	TRBJ1-3	.	.
CAWGTGFGYGYTF	TGTGCCTGGGGAACAGGGTTTGGTTATGGCTACACCTTC	TRBV30	TRBJ1-2	.	.
CASSLSSGGAETQYF	TGTGCCAGCAGCTTGAGTAGCGGGGGGGCCGAGACCCAGTACTTC	TRBV5-6	TRBJ2-5	TRBD2	.
CASSLGSGRQGRDEKLFF	TGTGCCAGCAGCTTAGGTTCCGGCAGGCAAGGCAGGGATGAAAAACTGTTTTTT	TRBV7-9	TRBJ1-4	.	.
CAISHTDQPQHF	TGTGCCATCAGCCATACGGATCAGCCCCAGCATTTT	TRBV10-3	TRBJ1-5	.	.